The 32 T cell receptor beta chains below were found in one sample sequenced in a study of T-cell reconstitution after alpha-beta-depleted transplantation in children. A TCRbeta library incorporating unique molecular identifiers was prepared. MiXCR was run by TCRdb on the PCR reads, yielding one entry per CDR3 protein. In the table there are about 900,000 distinct CDR3 sequences, around 30% of which are singletons. The sequencing here drew on PBMCs, mostly from graft donor cells, taken 360 days after TCRalphabeta/CD19-depleted stem cell transplant. These receptors originate from a boy in the first two years of life who had a stem cell transplant for SCID, so the T cells may come from the graft donor.

This clonotype was recorded a few times. This chain links TRBV18 with TRBJ1-1; perhaps TRBD1 as D (5 bases). This CDR3 region has 13 residues. Between the trimmed V and J ends, which lost 3 bases and 5 bases, there was a span of 10 bases. Germline values: CDR1 KGHSH, CDR2 LQKENI. In nucleotides, the CDR3 is TGTGCCAGCTCACCGGGGGTAATGACTGAAGCTTTCTTT. It encodes CASSPGVMTEAFF.

The rearrangement uses TRBV5-1 and TRBJ1-2; D gene ambiguous. This CDR3 contains 13 residues. CDR1 and CDR2 from the germline V gene are SGHRS and YFSETQ. Trimming removed 0 bases from V and 6 bases from J, with 9 bases in between. In nucleotides, the CDR3 is TGCGCCAGCAGCTTGGTAATGGGAGATGGCTACACCTTC. This translates into CASSLVMGDGYTF.

This clonotype showed up just a few times. This sequence joins TRBV5-1 and TRBJ1-1; D is unresolved. The CDR3 has 16 amino acids. Trimming stripped 0 bases from V and 4 bases from J, with 16 bases between. Looked up from germline, CDR1 is SGHRS and CDR2 is YFSETQ. The CDR3 nucleotides read TGCGCCAGCAGCTTGGCTGGTTGGGAGATGGGCACTGAAGCTTTCTTT. Encoded protein: CASSLAGWEMGTEAFF.

This clonotype was observed a few times. This chain links TRBV28 with TRBJ2-2; 7 positions match TRBD2. Germline lookup yields CDR1 MDHEN and CDR2 SYDVKM. The CDR3 is 16 residues long. The junction had 5 bases not matched to a gene; V was cut back by 3 bases and J by 1 base. CDR3 residues: CASSFGGLGNTGELFF. CDR3 bases: TGTGCCAGCAGTTTCGGGGGGTTAGGGAACACCGGGGAGCTGTTTTTT.

The chain employs TRBV6-1 and TRBJ1-3; 10 positions match TRBD1. CDR3 size: 15 residues. With V trimmed by 4 bases and J by 4 bases, 4 bases remained unmatched. Germline V gene data show CDR1 as MNHNS and CDR2 as SASEGT. CDR3 coding DNA: TGTGCCAGCAGTGGACAGGGGGCGCCCGGAAACACCATATATTTT. Residues: CASSGQGAPGNTIYF.

A remark on this clonotype: A much bigger clone sits one base away, suggesting this may be a read error. The rearrangement joins TRBV3-1 to TRBJ2-1; TRBD2 matches at 7 bases. Germline trimming cut 5 bases from V and 0 bases from J; bases unmatched to any gene: 16. Germline assignment: CDR1 LGHDT and CDR2 YNNKEL (reference sequence). The CDR3 totals 19 residues. CDR3 amino acids: CASSEINGQAGDSYNEQFF. In DNA form, the CDR3 reads TGTGCCAGCAGCGAAATCAACGGCCAGGCGGGGGACTCCTACAATGAGCAGTTCTTC.

The chain recombines TRBV29-1 with TRBJ2-1; 11 nucleotides line up with TRBD2. This CDR3 has 14 residues. CDR1 and CDR2 from the germline V gene are SQVTM and ANQGSEA. V dropped 7 bases and J dropped 3; count of bases not matched to a gene: 5. As DNA, the CDR3 is TGCAGCGCCGTGGGGACTAGCGGCTACAATGAGCAGTTCTTC. Residues: CSAVGTSGYNEQFF.

V gene TRBV3-1 combines with J gene TRBJ2-1; the D is unclear. V was cut by 1 base and J by 5 bases, with 12 bases left in between. The CDR3 contains 15 residues. Germline values: CDR1 LGHDT, CDR2 YNNKEL (reference sequence). Here the CDR3 reads CASSQGSLNHNEQFF. CDR3 coding DNA: TGTGCCAGCAGCCAAGGGAGCCTTAACCACAATGAGCAGTTCTTC.

V is TRBV25-1 and J is TRBJ2-1; D gene unclear. Looked up from germline, CDR1 is MGHDK and CDR2 is SYGVNS. The CDR3 totals 15 residues. The germline V and J ends were trimmed by 4 bases and 5 bases, with 15 bases remaining between them. CDR3 bases: TGTGCCAGCAGTGGATTACCCCTCCGGGACAATGAGCAGTTCTTC. The encoded protein is CASSGLPLRDNEQFF. The full variable domain, with the rest looked up from reference TRBV25-1 and TRBJ2-1, is EADIYQTPRYLVIGTGKKITLECSQTMGHDKMYWYQQDPGMELHLIHYSYGVNSTEKGDLSSESTVSRIRTEHFPLTLESARPSHTSQYLCASSGLPLRDNEQFFGPGTRLTVL.

This clonotype occurred a few times. V is TRBV11-2 and J is TRBJ2-2; no definite D call. V shed 0 bases and J shed 0 bases, with 11 bases lying between them. CDR3 length: 17 amino acids. Germline CDR1 is SGHAT and CDR2 is FQNNGV. DNA for the CDR3: TGTGCCAGCAGCTTAGATCCAGGCAGGCCGAACACCGGGGAGCTGTTTTTT. The encoded protein is CASSLDPGRPNTGELFF.

This clonotype was seen more than once but under ten times. The V and J genes are TRBV7-6 and TRBJ1-1; D gene unclear. With 1 base removed from V and 3 bases from J, the gap between germline ends came to 12 bases. Germline values: CDR1 SGHVS, CDR2 FNYEAQ. The CDR3 runs to 15 residues. The CDR3 loop is CASSLGPSRDTEAFF. The DNA of the CDR3 is TGTGCCAGCAGCTTAGGACCCTCTAGGGACACTGAAGCTTTCTTT. The variable domain in full, with the rest retrieved from reference TRBV7-6 and TRBJ1-1, is GAGVSQSPRYKVTKRGQDVALRCDPISGHVSLYWYRQALGQGPEFLTYFNYEAQQDKSGLPNDRFSAERPEGSISTLTIQRTEQRDSAMYRCASSLGPSRDTEAFFGQGTRLTVV.

The table lists this clonotype with a few counts. The chain employs TRBV7-6 and TRBJ1-1, with a weak D call TRBD1 (5 bases). CDR1 is SGHVS, CDR2 FNYEAQ, per germline. V lost 1 base and J 10 bases, leaving 13 bases between the germline ends. CDR3 length: 13 residues. This CDR3 reads CASSLERWGTAFF. CDR3 coding DNA: TGTGCCAGCAGCTTAGAGCGATGGGGGACAGCTTTCTTT. The whole variable domain, remainder taken from reference TRBV7-6 and TRBJ1-1, is GAGVSQSPRYKVTKRGQDVALRCDPISGHVSLYWYRQALGQGPEFLTYFNYEAQQDKSGLPNDRFSAERPEGSISTLTIQRTEQRDSAMYRCASSLERWGTAFFGQGTRLTVV.

The chain combines TRBV10-3 with TRBJ1-4, with TRBD1 identical over 7 bases. The junction had 3 bases not matched to a gene; V was cut back by 6 bases and J by 5 bases. This CDR3 has 13 residues. The germline CDR1 and CDR2 sequences are ENHRY and SYGVKD. DNA of the CDR3: TGTGCCATCAGCACAGGGGACAATGAAAAACTGTTTTTT. Protein product: CAISTGDNEKLFF.

This clonotype showed up just a few times. The genes are TRBV10-3 and TRBJ2-4, with D possibly being TRBD2 (6 bases). Germline V gene data show CDR1 as ENHRY and CDR2 as SYGVKD. The CDR3 is 15 residues long. V shed 3 bases and J shed 0 bases, with 9 bases lying between them. The CDR3, as DNA: TGTGCCATCAGTGATCGGGAGCTAGCCAAAAACATTCAGTACTTC. It specifies CAISDRELAKNIQYF.

The chain uses TRBV20-1 and TRBJ2-3; 11 bases are shared with TRBD2. Trimming took 3 bases from V and 2 from J; bases not matched to a gene: 7. CDR1 is DFQATT and CDR2 is SNEGSKA in the germline V gene (reference sequence). CDR3 length equals 16 residues. CDR3 sequence: CSASEASGGNTDTQYF. The CDR3 nucleotides read TGCAGTGCTAGTGAGGCTAGCGGGGGGAACACAGATACGCAGTATTTT.

This clonotype was found once. CDR3 in amino acids: CASSIDPGPSTDTQYF. The DNA for the CDR3 is TGTGCCAGCAGTATTGACCCCGGGCCCTCCACAGATACGCAGTATTTT. This chain joins TRBV28 and TRBJ2-3, with unresolved D. CDR3 length equals 16 residues. Germline V CDR1 and CDR2: MDHEN, SYDVKM. Trimming pared 5 bases from V and 2 bases from J, leaving 17 bases between. Using reference TRBV28 and TRBJ2-3 for the parts outside the CDR3, the full variable domain is DVKVTQSSRYLVKRTGEKVFLECVQDMDHENMFWYRQDPGLGLRLIYFSYDVKMKEKGDIPEGYSVSREKKERFSLILESASTNQTSMYLCASSIDPGPSTDTQYFGPGTRLTVL.

This clonotype has only a few counts. This sequence joins TRBV12-3 or TRBV12-4 and TRBJ1-6, with 7 bases lining up with TRBD1. CDR3 length equals 14 residues. The trim removed 6 bases at V and 8 bases at J, leaving 7 bases unmatched. Here the CDR3 DNA reads TGTGCCAGCAGAAACCGAGACAGGGATTCACCCCTCCACTTT. Translated: CASRNRDRDSPLHF.

The genes are TRBV6-5 and TRBJ1-2; weak D call: TRBD1 (5 bases). The V gene's germline CDR1 is MNHEY and CDR2 SVGAGI. The ends were cut back, 2 bases at V and 3 bases at J, with 10 bases in the middle. The CDR3 loop spans 14 amino acids. CDR3 DNA sequence: TGTGCCAGCAGTTACGGCCAGGGCGACTATGGCTACACCTTC. It encodes CASSYGQGDYGYTF.

This clonotype was detected a few times. The chain couples TRBV2 to TRBJ2-1; 8 bases fit TRBD2. The CDR3 spans 14 residues. Germline CDR1 is SNHLY and CDR2 is FYNNEI. Germline trimming cut 7 bases from V and 5 bases from J; bases unmatched to any gene: 7. CDR3 protein: CASKYSGVDNEQFF. The CDR3 DNA follows: TGTGCCAGCAAATATAGCGGGGTAGACAATGAGCAGTTCTTC.

The J gene is TRBJ2-3, the V gene TRBV27, with TRBD2 matching 16 bases. Germline V lookup: CDR1 MNHEY, CDR2 SMNVEV (reference sequence). The length of the CDR3 is 17 residues. With 5 bases clipped from V and 4 bases from J, the junction kept 6 bases outside the gene matches. DNA for the CDR3: TGTGCCAGCAGTCCGGGACTAGCGGGGGGGCGAGCAGATACGCAGTATTTT. It is translated as CASSPGLAGGRADTQYF.

This clonotype has a handful of counts. The rearrangement uses TRBV13 and TRBJ2-7, with D perhaps TRBD2 (5 bases). V was shortened by 4 bases and J by 5 bases, with 24 bases between the two germline ends. The CDR3 contains 17 residues. Germline CDR1 PRHDT, CDR2 FYEKMQ (reference sequence). CDR3 loop: CASSSEVRGGRGNEQYF. As DNA, the CDR3 is TGTGCCAGCAGCTCCGAAGTAAGAGGCGGACGAGGGAACGAGCAGTACTTC.

This rearrangement joins TRBV12-3 or TRBV12-4 to TRBJ2-1, with D possibly being TRBD2 (5 bases). Trimming took 3 bases from V and 2 from J, leaving 17 bases between them. The CDR3 totals 17 residues. The CDR3 DNA follows: TGTGCCAGCAGTTTTCTCCCAACGGGGAGCACCTACAATGAGCAGTTCTTC. This encodes CASSFLPTGSTYNEQFF.

The V gene is TRBV18, the J gene TRBJ2-3; 9 positions match TRBD2. This CDR3 region has 18 residues. Germline values: CDR1 KGHSH, CDR2 LQKENI. Trimming cost V 2 bases and J 2 bases; bases outside gene matches: 11. The CDR3, as DNA: TGTGCCAGCTCACCATCCGGGCTAGCGGGAACCATCACAGATACGCAGTATTTT. As protein: CASSPSGLAGTITDTQYF.

The rearrangement joins TRBV19 to TRBJ2-3; 12 bases are shared with TRBD1. Per germline, CDR1 LNHDA and CDR2 SQIVND (reference sequence). CDR3 length: 18 residues. The CDR3 sequence: CPTTPSAGTGGARGTQYF. The CDR3 DNA is TGTCCGACAACCCCCAGCGCCGGGACAGGGGGCGCGAGGGGGACGCAGTATTTT.

This clonotype was detected a few times. The chain combines TRBV29-1 with TRBJ2-2; 8 bases map to TRBD1. The CDR3 has 14 amino acids. V was clipped by 4 bases and J by 4 bases; unmatched bases: 5. Germline loops: CDR1 SQVTM, CDR2 ANQGSEA. This CDR3 is CSVAGQGFTGELFF. CDR3 sequence (DNA): TGCAGCGTTGCCGGACAGGGCTTCACCGGGGAGCTGTTTTTT.

The chain links TRBV15 to TRBJ2-7, with a tentative D call TRBD1 (6 bases). Trimming shortened V by 5 bases and J by 2 bases, and 10 bases separated the two germline ends. This CDR3 has 13 amino acids. Germline V gives CDR1 LNHNV, CDR2 YYDKDF (reference sequence). The CDR3 sequence is CATSLDRTYEQYF. The DNA for the CDR3 is TGTGCCACCAGCCTAGACAGGACCTACGAGCAGTACTTC.

A few counts support this clonotype. The CDR3 is CSARTLAGGADTQYF. The CDR3 DNA reads as TGCAGTGCTAGAACGCTAGCGGGGGGAGCAGATACGCAGTATTTT. V gene TRBV20-1 combines with J gene TRBJ2-3, with 11 bases that match TRBD2. Looked up from germline, CDR1 is DFQATT and CDR2 is SNEGSKA (reference sequence). With V trimmed by 2 bases and J by 4 bases, 5 bases remained unmatched. This CDR3 is 15 amino acids long.

The genes are TRBV3-1 and TRBJ2-1; TRBD1 is a possible D gene (6 bases). CDR1 is LGHDT, CDR2 YNNKEL, per germline (reference sequence). The ends were cut back, 4 bases at V and 7 bases at J, with 20 bases in the middle. The CDR3 consists of 16 residues. The CDR3 protein is CASSLAEGRGVNEQFF. DNA of the CDR3: TGTGCCAGCAGCCTGGCTGAGGGCAGGGGCGTTAATGAGCAGTTCTTC.

The chain joins TRBV5-1 to TRBJ2-3; TRBD2 matches 13 bases. Trimming took 2 bases from V and 5 from J; bases not matched to a gene: 8. The germline gives CDR1 SGHRS, CDR2 YFSETQ. This CDR3 has 17 amino acids. The CDR3 coding sequence is TGCGCCAGCAGCTTCCGGACTAGCGGGGGACCGGGAGATACGCAGTATTTT. Its translation is CASSFRTSGGPGDTQYF.

This chain joins TRBV20-1 and TRBJ2-7; TRBD1 matches at 7 bases. Germline V gives CDR1 DFQATT, CDR2 SNEGSKA (reference sequence). The CDR3 totals 13 residues. The V gene end was trimmed by 6 bases and the J gene end by 3 bases; junction bases not matched to a gene: 8. The CDR3 nucleotides are TGCAGTGCGCAAGGGGACAGAGACTACGAGCAGTACTTC. It is translated as CSAQGDRDYEQYF.

This clonotype occurred a few times. The chain carries TRBV2 and TRBJ2-4; 10 bases fit TRBD1. This CDR3 spans 15 amino acids. Germline V gene sequence: CDR1 SNHLY, CDR2 FYNNEI. The V segment lost 6 bases and the J segment 6 bases; nucleotides outside the gene matches: 8. In DNA form, the CDR3 reads TGTGCCAGCAGGGATACGACAGGGGGCGCAAACATTCAGTACTTC. It encodes CASRDTTGGANIQYF.

The V gene is TRBV29-1, the J gene TRBJ2-5, with 7 nucleotides matching TRBD2. With V trimmed by 1 base and J by 1 base, 3 bases remained unmatched. The germline CDR1 and CDR2 sequences are SQVTM and ANQGSEA. CDR3 length: 14 amino acids. The CDR3 loop is CSVEVSGAQETQYF. Written as DNA, the CDR3 is TGCAGCGTTGAAGTCAGCGGGGCCCAAGAGACCCAGTACTTC.